The rows below give T cell receptor beta chains drawn from one sample of a study of human T cells and chemical hapten exposure. Using its own MiXCR run on the RACE reads, TCRdb lists one record per CDR3 protein. The data contain some 170,000 distinct CDR3 sequences, around 30% of them singletons. Sequencing was performed on whole blood, taken in connection with sensitization to the hapten diphenylcyclopropenone (DPC). These receptors originate from a young woman with alopecia areata. Some clones in this sample may be carry-over from other donors' samples. Both conserved end residues are part of each CDR3. The D gene is left open where the match is weak. Only some rows state a clone size, as once, few, many or a class for expanded clones.

d_call j_call clone_size v_call cdr3_aa cdr3_nt
- TRBJ1-4 few TRBV24-1 CATSEAGPNEKLFF TGTGCCACCAGTGAAGCCGGCCCCAATGAAAAACTGTTTTTT
TRBD2 TRBJ2-1 - TRBV29-1 CSVEAGGVWGDEQFF TGCAGCGTTGAAGCGGGAGGGGTGTGGGGCGATGAGCAGTTCTTC
- TRBJ2-3 - TRBV15 CATRTTGDTQYF TGTGCCACCAGAACCACGGGAGATACGCAGTATTTT
- TRBJ2-7 few TRBV27 CASSYYGRYYEQYF TGTGCCAGCAGTTATTATGGCAGATACTACGAGCAGTACTTC
- TRBJ2-5 - TRBV7-2 CASTRGPTQETQYF TGTGCCAGCACCCGGGGACCAACCCAAGAGACCCAGTACTTC
TRBD2 TRBJ2-3 - TRBV11-2 CAIRDYLTDTQYF TGTGCCATCCGGGACTACCTCACAGATACGCAGTATTTT
- TRBJ2-5 many TRBV4-3 CASSQGGSGTQYF TGCGCCAGCAGCCAAGGGGGGTCGGGGACCCAGTACTTC
- TRBJ2-5 few TRBV20-1 CSVLTREGPETQYF TGCAGTGTTCTGACTAGAGAGGGACCAGAGACCCAGTACTTC
- TRBJ2-7 few TRBV5-1 CASASGTNSYEQYF TGCGCCAGCGCGTCCGGGACAAACTCCTACGAGCAGTACTTC
- TRBJ2-1 - TRBV20-1 CSAAVKRALDEQFF TGCAGTGCTGCCGTTAAACGGGCTTTGGATGAGCAGTTCTTC
- TRBJ1-2 - TRBV27 CASSTGQRVNYGYTF TGTGCCAGCAGTACTGGACAGAGAGTTAACTATGGCTACACCTTC
- TRBJ2-7 - TRBV4-1 CASSQQALPSLYEQYF TGCGCCAGCAGCCAACAAGCTCTCCCGTCACTATACGAGCAGTACTTC
- TRBJ2-2 - TRBV6-8 CASSGELFF TGTGCCAGCAGCGGGGAGCTGTTTTTT
TRBD2 TRBJ2-3 few TRBV29-1 CSVDAGGPTDTQYF TGCAGCGTTGATGCGGGAGGGCCCACAGATACGCAGTATTTT
- TRBJ2-1 - TRBV18 CASSPPFGETKGGLLGNEQFF TGTGCCAGCTCCCCACCGTTTGGGGAGACTAAAGGGGGACTCTTAGGAAATGAGCAGTTCTTC
- TRBJ1-4 few TRBV12-3/TRBV12-4 CASKTGAITNEKLFF TGTGCCAGCAAGACAGGCGCTATTACTAATGAAAAACTGTTTTTT
- TRBJ1-4 - TRBV28 CASSLATDEKLFF TGTGCCAGCAGTTTAGCCACGGATGAAAAACTGTTTTTT
- TRBJ1-1 - TRBV7-9 CASSKTGNTEAFF TGTGCCAGCAGCAAGACAGGGAACACTGAAGCTTTCTTT
- TRBJ2-3 - TRBV4-3 CASSQGRLGFGDTQYF TGCGCCAGCAGCCAAGGCCGACTGGGGTTCGGCGATACGCAGTATTTT
TRBD1 TRBJ2-5 - TRBV6-6 CASSPEGGRAPRETQYF TGTGCCAGCAGTCCGGAAGGGGGCCGGGCTCCACGGGAGACCCAGTACTTC
- TRBJ1-1 few TRBV2 CASMYGAGTTEAFF TGTGCCAGCATGTATGGTGCAGGAACCACTGAAGCTTTCTTT
- TRBJ2-1 few TRBV3-1 CASSSMDIQFF TGTGCCAGCAGCTCGATGGATATTCAGTTCTTC
TRBD2 TRBJ2-7 few TRBV7-9 CASSLEGLDDSMQYF TGTGCCAGCAGCTTAGAAGGACTAGACGACAGCATGCAGTACTTC
- TRBJ1-1 few TRBV9 CASSQRPGITEAFF TGTGCCAGCAGCCAGAGGCCGGGTATCACTGAAGCTTTCTTT
- TRBJ2-7 - TRBV7-9 CASSLGQASSYEQYF TGTGCCAGCAGCTTAGGACAGGCCAGCTCCTACGAGCAGTACTTC
- TRBJ2-6 - TRBV10-2 CATRVNGANVLTF TGCGCCACCAGGGTTAATGGGGCCAACGTCCTGACTTTC
TRBD2 TRBJ2-7 - TRBV18 CASSPSLAGFTYEQYF TGTGCCAGCTCACCGTCACTAGCGGGCTTTACCTACGAGCAGTACTTC
- TRBJ2-1 - TRBV20-1 CSAREMAGLYNEQFF TGCAGTGCTAGAGAAATGGCAGGACTCTACAATGAGCAGTTCTTC
- TRBJ2-1 - TRBV2 CAFGGGAKGDEQFF TGTGCCTTCGGAGGAGGGGCCAAGGGGGATGAGCAGTTCTTC
- TRBJ1-5 - TRBV6-1 CASRLRTNQPQHF TGTGCCAGCAGACTCCGAACCAATCAGCCCCAGCATTTT
- TRBJ1-5 few TRBV6-2/TRBV6-3 CASSPWRGPDSNQPQHF TGTGCCAGCAGTCCATGGAGGGGCCCCGATAGCAATCAGCCCCAGCATTTT
- TRBJ2-1 once TRBV20-1 CSARRTRYDEQFF TGCAGTGCCCGGAGAACTAGGTACGATGAGCAGTTCTTC
TRBD1 TRBJ1-2 few TRBV6-2/TRBV6-3 CASSPDLQGRSGYTF TGTGCCAGCAGTCCCGATTTACAGGGGAGGAGCGGCTACACCTTC
TRBD2 TRBJ2-3 once TRBV5-6 CASSLGLAGGPTDTQYF TGTGCCAGCAGCTTGGGACTAGCGGGAGGGCCTACAGATACGCAGTATTTT
TRBD2 TRBJ2-7 many TRBV6-2/TRBV6-3 CASSNLLAGDYEQYF TGTGCCAGCAGTAACCTACTAGCGGGGGACTACGAGCAGTACTTC
TRBD1 TRBJ2-2 - TRBV29-1 CSVEEPGTGGAWGLLFF TGCAGCGTTGAAGAACCCGGGACAGGGGGGGCCTGGGGCTTGCTGTTTTTT
TRBD2 TRBJ2-1 - TRBV9 CASSGSGAYNEQFF TGTGCCAGCAGCGGAAGCGGGGCTTACAATGAGCAGTTCTTC
- TRBJ2-1 - TRBV9 CASSSPSGPHYNEQFF TGTGCCAGCAGCAGTCCTTCCGGACCTCACTACAATGAGCAGTTCTTC
- TRBJ2-2 - TRBV9 CASSERLVTGELFF TGTGCCAGCAGCGAGAGACTAGTCACCGGGGAGCTGTTTTTT
TRBD2 TRBJ2-1 few TRBV7-9 CASSLASGGINEQFF TGTGCCAGCAGCTTAGCTAGCGGGGGAATCAATGAGCAGTTCTTC
- TRBJ2-1 - TRBV5-1 CASSPQGGNEQFF TGCGCCAGCAGCCCCCAGGGAGGCAATGAGCAGTTCTTC